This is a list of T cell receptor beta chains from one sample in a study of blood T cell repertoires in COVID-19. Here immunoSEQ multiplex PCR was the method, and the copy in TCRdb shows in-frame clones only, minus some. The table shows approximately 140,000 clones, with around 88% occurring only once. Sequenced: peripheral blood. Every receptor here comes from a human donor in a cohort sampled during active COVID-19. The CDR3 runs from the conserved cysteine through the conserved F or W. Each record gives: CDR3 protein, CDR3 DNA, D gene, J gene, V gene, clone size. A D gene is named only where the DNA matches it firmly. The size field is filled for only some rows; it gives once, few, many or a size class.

CASSLSRTGLNTEAFF,TGTGCCAGCAGCTTAAGTCGGACGGGATTGAACACTGAAGCTTTCTTT,NA,TRBJ1-1,TRBV7-8,NA
CASSPSGNEQFF,TGTGCCAGCTCACCCTCGGGAAATGAGCAGTTCTTC,NA,TRBJ2-1,TRBV18,NA
CASSVPGGYGYTF,TGTGCCAGCAGCGTACCCGGGGGCTATGGCTACACCTTC,NA,TRBJ1-2,TRBV9,NA
CASSLGGGQETQYF,TGTGCCAGCAGCCTGGGGGGGGGTCAAGAGACCCAGTACTTC,TRBD2,TRBJ2-5,TRBV7-2,NA
CASSKWRGAYEQYF,TGTGCCAGCAGTAAGTGGCGGGGGGCCTACGAGCAGTACTTC,TRBD2,TRBJ2-7,TRBV6-5,NA
CASSQREEKLFF,TGTGCCAGCAGCCAACGGGAGGAAAAACTGTTTTTT,NA,TRBJ1-4,TRBV3-1/TRBV3-2,NA
CAWSGQFDSPLHF,TGTGCCTGGAGTGGACAGTTCGATTCACCCCTCCACTTT,NA,TRBJ1-6,TRBV30,NA
CAWDGGGNQPQHF,TGTGCCTGGGATGGGGGCGGCAATCAGCCCCAGCATTTT,NA,TRBJ1-5,TRBV30,NA
CASSFSMYGTSGKGETQYF,TGTGCCAGCAGTTTCTCAATGTACGGGACTAGCGGGAAGGGAGAGACCCAGTACTTC,TRBD2,TRBJ2-5,TRBV6-2/TRBV6-3,NA
CASSLTGGVGYGYTF,TGTGCCAGCAGCTTAACTGGAGGGGTAGGCTATGGCTACACCTTC,NA,TRBJ1-2,TRBV7-3,NA
CASSRETDYTGELFF,TGTGCCAGCAGCCGTGAGACAGATTACACCGGGGAGCTGTTTTTT,NA,TRBJ2-2,TRBV5-6,NA
CASSSQEYYTF,TGTGCCAGCAGTTCACAGGAGTACTACACCTTC,NA,TRBJ1-2,TRBV12-3/TRBV12-4,NA
CASSLVGGGNQPQHF,TGTGCCAGCAGCTTAGTAGGTGGAGGCAATCAGCCCCAGCATTTT,NA,TRBJ1-5,TRBV7-6,NA
CASRLTGEGAKLFF,TGTGCCAGCAGGCTGACAGGGGAGGGGGCAAAACTGTTTTTT,TRBD1,TRBJ1-4,TRBV2,NA
CASSDRGDLTDTQYF,TGTGCCAGCAGTGACCGGGGGGACCTCACAGATACGCAGTATTTT,TRBD2,TRBJ2-3,TRBV6-4,NA
CASSRMRGTGELFF,TGTGCCAGCAGCCGTATGCGGGGCACCGGGGAGCTGTTTTTT,NA,TRBJ2-2,TRBV3-1/TRBV3-2,NA
CASSLAITDTQYF,TGTGCCAGCAGCTTGGCCATCACAGATACGCAGTATTTT,NA,TRBJ2-3,TRBV5-6,NA
CASSLAGLAGGGRTDTQYF,TGCGCCAGCAGCTTGGCCGGACTAGCGGGAGGTGGGCGCACAGATACGCAGTATTTT,TRBD2,TRBJ2-3,TRBV5-1,NA
CASSDIAGDETQYF,TGCGCCAGCAGCGATATCGCAGGGGATGAGACCCAGTACTTC,NA,TRBJ2-5,TRBV5-1,NA
CSVARTGGPGNTIYF,TGCAGCGTTGCAAGGACAGGGGGCCCTGGAAACACCATATATTTT,TRBD1,TRBJ1-3,TRBV29-1,NA
CASSLGLGAGAEAFF,TGTGCCAGCAGCTTAGGTTTGGGGGCGGGAGCTGAAGCTTTCTTT,NA,TRBJ1-1,TRBV11-2,NA
CASSLRQALPGTEAFF,TGTGCCAGCAGTCTCCGACAGGCCCTTCCGGGCACTGAAGCTTTCTTT,NA,TRBJ1-1,TRBV3-1/TRBV3-2,NA
CASSLIDRSTDTQYF,TGTGCCAGCAGCTTAATTGACAGAAGCACAGATACGCAGTATTTT,NA,TRBJ2-3,TRBV7-3,NA
CASSIWFGDTIYF,TGTGCCAGCAGCATCTGGTTTGGAGACACCATATATTTT,NA,TRBJ1-3,TRBV11-1,NA
CASSLGGSGVYEQYF,TGTGCCAGCAGCTTAGGCGGTAGCGGGGTTTACGAGCAGTACTTC,TRBD2,TRBJ2-7,TRBV7-2,NA
CASSSPGTGVNSPLHF,TGTGCCAGCAGTTCGCCCGGGACAGGGGTTAATTCACCCCTCCACTTT,TRBD1,TRBJ1-6,TRBV28,NA
CASSYGPGQTNYGYTF,TGTGCCAGCAGTTACGGCCCGGGACAGACAAACTATGGCTACACCTTC,TRBD1,TRBJ1-2,TRBV6-6,NA
CASSVLTSGGTYNEQFF,TGTGCCAGCAGCGTTCTAACTAGCGGGGGGACCTACAATGAGCAGTTCTTC,TRBD2,TRBJ2-1,TRBV7-9,NA
CASSPGGNTEAFF,TGTGCCAGCTCGCCGGGGGGGAACACTGAAGCTTTCTTT,NA,TRBJ1-1,TRBV18,few
CASRPGGHSGNTIYF,TGTGCCAGCAGGCCAGGGGGCCACTCTGGAAACACCATATATTTT,TRBD1,TRBJ1-3,TRBV13,NA
CASSLGLGVYEQYF,TGTGCCAGCAGCTTAGGGTTGGGAGTTTACGAGCAGTACTTC,NA,TRBJ2-7,TRBV13,once
CASSLRRGDSYNEQFF,TGTGCCAGCAGCTTAAGGCGGGGGGACTCCTACAATGAGCAGTTCTTC,TRBD2,TRBJ2-1,TRBV7-3,few
CASSPPGTGSYEQYF,TGTGCCAGCAGCCCGCCCGGGACAGGATCCTACGAGCAGTACTTC,TRBD1,TRBJ2-7,TRBV11-1,NA
CASSLLAGSSYEQYF,TGTGCCAGCAGTCTACTAGCGGGGAGCTCCTACGAGCAGTACTTC,TRBD2,TRBJ2-7,TRBV27,once
CASSERGTADGYTF,TGTGCCAGCAGTGAACGGGGGACAGCGGATGGCTACACCTTC,TRBD1,TRBJ1-2,TRBV6-1,NA
CASTRDTGELFF,TGTGCCAGCACCCGGGACACCGGGGAGCTGTTTTTT,NA,TRBJ2-2,TRBV12-3/TRBV12-4,NA
CASSGTSGGNEQFF,TGTGCCAGCAGCGGGACTAGCGGGGGAAATGAGCAGTTCTTC,TRBD2,TRBJ2-1,TRBV5-4,NA
CASSMADRLAFF,TGTGCCAGTAGTATGGCCGACAGGTTGGCTTTCTTT,NA,TRBJ1-1,TRBV19,NA
CASSQEEGILYEQYF,TGTGCCAGCAGCCAAGAAGAGGGCATCCTTTACGAGCAGTACTTC,NA,TRBJ2-7,TRBV3-1/TRBV3-2,few
CAVDRGRTGELFF,TGTGCCGTGGACAGGGGGAGAACCGGGGAGCTGTTTTTT,TRBD1,TRBJ2-2,TRBV30,once
CASTGQVAYGYTF,TGTGCCAGCACCGGACAGGTCGCTTATGGCTACACCTTC,TRBD1,TRBJ1-2,TRBV2,NA
CASSYRVLSMADTQYF,TGTGCCAGCAGCTACAGGGTTTTGAGTATGGCAGATACGCAGTATTTT,NA,TRBJ2-3,TRBV5-6,once
CASSYSPYGEQYF,TGTGCCAGCAGTTACAGCCCGTATGGCGAGCAGTACTTC,NA,TRBJ2-7,TRBV6-6,NA
CASGGGVPYGYTF,TGTGCCAGCGGGGGGGGCGTCCCCTATGGCTACACCTTC,NA,TRBJ1-2,TRBV9,NA
CASSLTGFSGNTIYF,TGTGCCAGCAGCCTTACAGGTTTCTCTGGAAACACCATATATTTT,NA,TRBJ1-3,TRBV27,NA
CASSTPVGGKRYEQYF,TGTGCCAGTAGTACCCCGGTGGGGGGGAAAAGGTACGAGCAGTACTTC,TRBD2,TRBJ2-7,TRBV19,NA
CASSSEQGGNTEAFF,TGTGCCAGCAGCTCCGAACAGGGGGGAAACACTGAAGCTTTCTTT,TRBD1,TRBJ1-1,TRBV2,NA
CASSVWGYGAGETQYF,TGTGCCAGCAGCGTGTGGGGTTATGGTGCGGGAGAGACCCAGTACTTC,NA,TRBJ2-5,TRBV9,NA
CASSLTDSSGELFF,TGTGCCAGCAGCTTAACCGACAGTTCCGGGGAGCTGTTTTTT,NA,TRBJ2-2,TRBV7-9,NA
CASSTTSDSSTDTQYF,TGTGCCAGCAGTACTACTAGTGACTCTTCGACAGATACGCAGTATTTT,NA,TRBJ2-3,TRBV2,NA
CASSVGLRGTTDTQYF,TGTGCCAGCAGCGTGGGTTTGCGGGGGACCACAGATACGCAGTATTTT,TRBD2,TRBJ2-3,TRBV9,NA
CASSLEADEQYF,TGTGCCAGCAGCTTAGAAGCTGACGAGCAGTACTTC,NA,TRBJ2-7,TRBV7-2,once
CASSQGHRAYEQYF,TGTGCCAGCAGCCAAGGCCACAGGGCCTACGAGCAGTACTTC,NA,TRBJ2-7,TRBV3-1/TRBV3-2,few